The 2 T cell receptor beta chains reported below all come from one sample, sequenced in a study of identical twins. MiXCR was run by TCRdb on the 5' RACE reads, yielding one entry per CDR3 protein. This sample carries some 1,700,000 distinct CDR3 sequences, roughly a third of them seen once, and the ten largest clones take 0.25% to 0.3%. The sequencing input was cord blood. The source of these receptors is a newborn girl in good health.

This clonotype was counted many times. This chain uses TRBV13 with TRBJ2-7, with TRBD1 identical over 7 bases. In germline, CDR1 is PRHDT, CDR2 FYEKMQ (reference sequence). With 8 bases clipped from V and 3 bases from J, the junction kept 4 bases outside the gene matches. The CDR3 totals 12 residues. The CDR3 protein is CASRDSRYEQYF. The CDR3 DNA follows: TGTGCCAGCCGGGACAGCCGCTACGAGCAGTACTTC.

The chain joins TRBV28 to TRBJ2-2; D is perhaps TRBD1 (7 bases). CDR3 length: 16 residues. The V end was cut by 6 bases, the J end by 5 bases, with 19 bases between. Germline loops: CDR1 MDHEN, CDR2 SYDVKM. The CDR3 coding sequence is TGTGCCAGCAGCGCAGGGGGGCGAGGAAGAACCGGGGAGCTGTTTTTT. Translating gives CASSAGGRGRTGELFF. Complete variable domain (other parts from reference TRBV28 and TRBJ2-2): DVKVTQSSRYLVKRTGEKVFLECVQDMDHENMFWYRQDPGLGLRLIYFSYDVKMKEKGDIPEGYSVSREKKERFSLILESASTNQTSMYLCASSAGGRGRTGELFFGEGSRLTVL.